The subject of this entry is one TCR beta chain. The junction had 6 bases not matched to a gene; V was cut back by 3 bases and J by 7 bases. Germline CDR1 and CDR2: KGHSH and LQKENI. The CDR3 loop spans 14 amino acids. Original processing notes: Counts of nucleated cells, estimated from reference gene primer amplification, were obtained. The method was immunoSEQ multiplex PCR; TCRdb's version includes in-frame clones alone and lacks a portion of them. The DNA gave D and trimming, while V, J and clone size come from that table. The sample includes roughly 320,000 clones, nearly 90% seen only once; the top ten take 1.8%. Patients from Seattle were sampled longitudinally, starting during active infection. The data were obtained in a study of blood T cell repertoires in COVID-19. About the study: Samples taken during acute and convalescent COVID-19 were collected in the United States, Italy and Spain. Sources were T cells, B-cell-depleted T cells, or PBMCs; the material itself was cDNA or gDNA.

Sequenced: peripheral blood. The sequence was obtained from a woman aged 25 to 45 with COVID-19, enrolled during active disease. The genes are TRBV18 and TRBJ1-5; 7 bases agree with TRBD1. The CDR3 sequence is CASSPRQGGQPQHF. DNA for the CDR3: TGTGCCAGCTCACCCCGACAGGGAGGACAGCCCCAGCATTTT.